The clone carrying this T cell receptor (beta chain) was counted a few times. The target antigen is unknown. Through Arm-PCR of CDR3 regions and iRepertoire HTBI primers, TCR beta libraries were built. TCRdb reanalysed the multiplex PCR reads using MiXCR and keeps one entry per CDR3 protein. Here the sample spans 500,000 to 800,000 distinct CDR3 sequences, around 32% being singletons. These data originate in a study of regulatory T cells in long-lasting Graves disease. In the study overall: Persistent Graves' disease required over 5 years of antithyroid drugs and positive TSH receptor antibodies. Findings of the study overall: Among persistent patients, a larger number of public clonotypes were shared (approximately 3,000) than among newly diagnosed patients (roughly 910). Favored usage of TRBV28, TRBJ1-2 and TRBJ2-5 was recorded in persistent disease.

Germline loops: CDR1 SGHRS, CDR2 YFSETQ. V was clipped by 3 bases and J by 1 base; unmatched bases: 4. The CDR3 has 15 residues. Indicated time point: persistent/refractory GD, antithyroid drugs over 5 years with positive TRAb. Construction of the TCR library relied on RNA isolated from PBMCs. The TCR comes from a female donor with Graves disease. This material consisted of peripheral blood mononuclear cells (PBMCs), taken when the disease was refractory, from a patient treated with antithyroid drugs. V gene TRBV5-1 combines with J gene TRBJ1-1; 9 bases map to TRBD1. CDR3 loop: CASSSKQGANTEAFF. CDR3 coding DNA: TGCGCCAGCAGCTCCAAACAGGGGGCGAACACTGAAGCTTTCTTT.